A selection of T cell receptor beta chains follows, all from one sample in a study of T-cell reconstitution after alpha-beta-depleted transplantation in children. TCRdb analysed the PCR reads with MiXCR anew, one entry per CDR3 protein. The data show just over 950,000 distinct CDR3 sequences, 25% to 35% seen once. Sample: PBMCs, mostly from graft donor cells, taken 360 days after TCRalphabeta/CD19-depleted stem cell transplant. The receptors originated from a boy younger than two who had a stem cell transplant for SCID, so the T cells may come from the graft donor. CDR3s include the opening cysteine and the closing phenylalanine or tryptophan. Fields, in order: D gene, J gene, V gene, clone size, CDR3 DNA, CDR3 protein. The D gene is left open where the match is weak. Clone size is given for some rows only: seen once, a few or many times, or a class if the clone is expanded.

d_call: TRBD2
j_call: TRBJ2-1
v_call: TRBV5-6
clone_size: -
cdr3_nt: TGTGCCAGCAGCACACCTCTAGCGGGGGGTAGCAGTGAGCAGTTCTTC
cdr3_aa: CASSTPLAGGSSEQFF

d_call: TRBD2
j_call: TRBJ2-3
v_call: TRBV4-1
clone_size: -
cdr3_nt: TGCGCCAGCAGCCTAAGGGCTAGCGGGGGGGCAGGGGCAGATACGCAGTATTTT
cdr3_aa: CASSLRASGGAGADTQYF

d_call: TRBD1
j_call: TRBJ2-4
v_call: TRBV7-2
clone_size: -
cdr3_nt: TGTGCCAGCAGCTTAATCCCGACAGGGGTAGCCAAAAACATTCAGTACTTC
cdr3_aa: CASSLIPTGVAKNIQYF

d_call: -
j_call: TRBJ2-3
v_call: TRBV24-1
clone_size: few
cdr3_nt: TGTGCCACCCGGGGTGGTTCGACAGATACGCAGTATTTT
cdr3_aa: CATRGGSTDTQYF

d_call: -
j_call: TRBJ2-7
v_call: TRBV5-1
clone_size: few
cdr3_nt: TGCGCCAGCAGCTGGGGAGCTGAACTGAGGGCTTACGAGCAGTACTTC
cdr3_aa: CASSWGAELRAYEQYF

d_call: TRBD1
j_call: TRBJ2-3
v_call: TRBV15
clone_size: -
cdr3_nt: TGTGCCACCAGCAGGTCGACAGGGGAGCGGGATACGCAGTATTTT
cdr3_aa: CATSRSTGERDTQYF

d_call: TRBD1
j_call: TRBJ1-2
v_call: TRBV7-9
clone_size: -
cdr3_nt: TGTGCCAGCAGCTTAGTGAACAGGGGCATCGATGGCTACACCTTC
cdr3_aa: CASSLVNRGIDGYTF

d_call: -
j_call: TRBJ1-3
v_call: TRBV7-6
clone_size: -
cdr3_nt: TGTGCCAGCAGTCACAGGGAAAGTTGGCGAAACACCATATATTTT
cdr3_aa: CASSHRESWRNTIYF

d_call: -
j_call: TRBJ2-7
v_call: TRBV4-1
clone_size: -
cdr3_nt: TGCGCCAGCAGCCACCTCCTGACAGGAGCCTACGAGCAGTACTTC
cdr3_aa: CASSHLLTGAYEQYF

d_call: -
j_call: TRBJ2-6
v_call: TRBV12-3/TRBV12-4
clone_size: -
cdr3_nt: TGTGCCAGCTCTGAGCCTGGGGCCAACGTCCTGACTTTC
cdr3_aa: CASSEPGANVLTF